Below are 15 T cell receptor beta chains sequenced from a single sample in a study of control samples from healthy donors and cancer patients. TCRdb keeps only in-frame clones here, not all; method: immunoSEQ multiplex PCR. The sample has 89,000 or so clones, 70% to 90% seen once. The sequencing input was blood. All receptors derive from a man aged 50 to 59 in good health.

This chain's CDR3 is CASSLDPNTQYF. As DNA, the CDR3 is TGTGCCAGCAGCTTAGATCCGAATACGCAGTATTTT. The gene calls are TRBV11-3 and TRBJ2-3; D gene ambiguous. The CDR3 contains 12 residues. CDR1 and CDR2 (germline): SGHNT, YENEEA. V lost 0 bases to trimming and J lost 7 bases, with 5 bases between them.

This rearrangement joins TRBV5-6 to TRBJ1-2, with TRBD1 as a possible D gene (5 bases). The CDR3 runs to 12 residues. Trimming stripped 6 bases from V and 7 bases from J, with 13 bases between. Germline V gene sequence: CDR1 SGHDT, CDR2 YYEEEE. CDR3 in DNA: TGTGCCAGCATGCTATGGGGGGTTGGCTACACCTTC. It specifies CASMLWGVGYTF.

Only a few counts were recorded for this clone. This chain links TRBV25-1 with TRBJ1-1, with D unclear. The V end lost 5 bases, the J end lost 6 bases, and 13 bases lay between the germline ends. Germline V CDR1 and CDR2: MGHDK, SYGVNS. This CDR3 contains 13 residues. CDR3 loop: CASSPGQRAEAFF. CDR3 DNA: TGTGCCAGCAGTCCGGGTCAGCGTGCTGAAGCTTTCTTT.

The chain has TRBV27 and TRBJ1-1, with TRBD1 matching 10 bases. CDR3 length: 15 amino acids. Germline CDR1 is MNHEY and CDR2 is SMNVEV (reference sequence). V shed 3 bases and J 7 bases; nucleotides not matched to a gene: 8. The CDR3 region has the DNA TGTGCCAGCAGTTTGACAGGGGGCGCGGGCGTTGAAGCTTTCTTT. Encoded protein: CASSLTGGAGVEAFF.

This clone was seen only a few times. This chain uses TRBV2 with TRBJ2-1, with unresolved D. Germline values: CDR1 SNHLY, CDR2 FYNNEI. The CDR3 extends over 13 amino acids. V was shortened by 3 bases and J by 14 bases, with 17 bases between the two germline ends. CDR3 in DNA: TGTGCCAGCAGTGAGATGTTTGCTCCCAGAAAGTTCTTC. Its translation is CASSEMFAPRKFF.

J is TRBJ1-2 and V is TRBV14, with D unresolved. The CDR3 loop spans 14 amino acids. Between the trimmed V and J ends, which lost 2 bases and 4 bases, there was a span of 11 bases. The germline gives CDR1 SGHDN, CDR2 FVKESK. The CDR3 here is CASSQYPFLYGYTF. The CDR3, as DNA: TGTGCCAGCAGCCAATATCCCTTTCTCTATGGCTACACCTTC.

This clone was counted a single time. CDR3 amino acids: CASSYTTGELFF. The CDR3 DNA sequence: TGTGCCAGCAGTTATACTACCGGGGAGCTGTTTTTT. V usage is TRBV6-5 and J usage is TRBJ2-2; D is ambiguous. This CDR3 has 12 residues. Germline CDR1 reads MNHEY; CDR2 reads SVGAGI. V was shortened by 3 bases and J by 5 bases, with 4 bases between the two germline ends.

The chain combines TRBV2 with TRBJ2-6; the match to TRBD2 covers 12 bases. The CDR3 covers 18 residues. Losses at the gene ends were 6 bases for V and 2 bases for J; bases not matched to a gene: 8. CDR1 and CDR2 (germline): SNHLY, FYNNEI. Here the CDR3 reads CASRRLAGERTGANVLTF. The CDR3 DNA reads as TGTGCCAGCAGGCGACTAGCGGGAGAACGAACTGGGGCCAACGTCCTGACTTTC.

J is TRBJ2-2 and V is TRBV25-1, with 8 bases identical to TRBD1. V lost 5 bases and J lost 6; bases outside the gene matches: 8. CDR1 is MGHDK and CDR2 is SYGVNS in the germline V gene. The CDR3 is made up of 15 amino acids. CDR3 in amino acids: CASSSDRAVAGELFF. The CDR3 bases are TGTGCCAGCAGTTCGGACAGGGCGGTGGCCGGGGAGCTGTTTTTT.

CDR3 sequence reads: CASSVGGRGETQYF. DNA for the CDR3: TGTGCCAGCAGCGTGGGAGGGAGAGGTGAGACCCAGTACTTC. The chain combines TRBV9 with TRBJ2-5; TRBD2 matches at 7 bases. Germline assignment: CDR1 SGDLS and CDR2 YYNGEE. The trim removed 2 bases at V and 5 bases at J, leaving 6 bases unmatched. CDR3 length: 14 amino acids.

This chain uses TRBV29-1 with TRBJ2-1; D unclear. Germline CDR1 SQVTM, CDR2 ANQGSEA. The CDR3 extends over 14 amino acids. V was clipped by 7 bases and J by 0 bases, with 13 bases between them. The CDR3, as DNA: TGCAGCGGTGCCGGCGCGAGCTCCTACAATGAGCAGTTCTTC. This gives the protein CSGAGASSYNEQFF.

This CDR3 is CSAAKGNQETQYF. The CDR3 region has the DNA TGCAGCGCCGCCAAAGGAAACCAAGAGACCCAGTACTTC. This chain joins TRBV29-1 and TRBJ2-5; no clear D gene. The CDR3 covers 13 residues. Trimming shortened V by 7 bases and J by 0 bases, and 12 bases separated the two germline ends. Germline CDR1 and CDR2: SQVTM and ANQGSEA.

The rearrangement uses TRBV5-6 and TRBJ2-5; 12 bases map to TRBD1. This CDR3 comprises 16 residues. The V and J ends lost 1 base and 5 bases, in that order; junction bases with no gene match: 6. Germline values: CDR1 SGHDT, CDR2 YYEEEE. This chain's CDR3 is CASSLKGTGGRETQYF. The CDR3 DNA is TGTGCCAGCAGCTTGAAAGGGACAGGGGGCCGGGAGACCCAGTACTTC.

This clone showed up just once. V usage is TRBV9 and J usage is TRBJ1-1, with D perhaps TRBD1 (5 bases). CDR3 length equals 14 residues. Germline V gives CDR1 SGDLS, CDR2 YYNGEE. V was shortened by 3 bases and J by 5 bases, with 14 bases between the two germline ends. The chain's CDR3 is CASSEGTVATEAFF. CDR3 DNA: TGTGCCAGCAGCGAGGGGACGGTCGCGACTGAAGCTTTCTTT.

This chain links TRBV9 with TRBJ2-2, with D unresolved. This CDR3 is built from 13 residues. V lost 7 bases and J 11 bases, leaving 18 bases between the germline ends. Germline V lookup: CDR1 SGDLS, CDR2 YYNGEE. As DNA, the CDR3 is TGTGCCAGCGACTTTGCCGAGTCTGGTGAGCTGTTTTTT. It encodes CASDFAESGELFF.